These 20 T cell receptor beta chains share one sample of origin, sequenced in a study of blood T cell repertoires in COVID-19. Profiling relied on immunoSEQ multiplex PCR, and the TCRdb table lists in-frame clones only, not all of them. In the table there are 300,000 to 350,000 clones, around 90% of which are singletons. Sequencing input: peripheral blood. Receptors originate from a woman between 18 and 29 years old who had recovered from COVID-19.

The J gene is TRBJ1-1, the V gene TRBV6-2 or TRBV6-3, with 8 bases matching TRBD1. CDR3 size: 15 residues. Losses at the gene ends were 6 bases for V and 2 bases for J; bases not matched to a gene: 8. Germline V gene data show CDR1 as MNHEY and CDR2 as SVGEGT. For the CDR3, the DNA is TGTGCCAGCAGCGCCCGGGACAGGATAAACACTGAAGCTTTCTTT. Residues: CASSARDRINTEAFF.

Comments on this clone: Other DNA sequences in this specimen translate into the identical CDR3. The CDR3 protein is CASSQEPAGGYNEQFF. CDR3 nucleotide sequence: TGCGCCAGCAGCCAAGAACCCGCGGGAGGGTACAATGAGCAGTTCTTC. This chain connects TRBV4-3 to TRBJ2-1; 9 bases fit TRBD2. CDR1 is LGHNA and CDR2 is YSLEER in the germline V gene. The CDR3 contains 16 residues. Germline trimming cut 0 bases from V and 4 bases from J; bases unmatched to any gene: 4.

The CDR3 bases are TGTGCCACCAGTGCACCCCAGATGAACACTGAAGCTTTCTTT. It specifies CATSAPQMNTEAFF. The chain has TRBV24-1 and TRBJ1-1; D unclear. With 5 bases removed from V and 0 bases from J, the gap between germline ends came to 9 bases. Per the germline V gene, CDR1 is KGHDR and CDR2 is SFDVKD. The CDR3 contains 14 residues.

This sequence joins TRBV7-8 and TRBJ1-4; 8 bases align to TRBD1. This CDR3 has 18 amino acids. Trimming removed 5 bases from V and 4 bases from J; junction bases left unmatched: 15. Germline V gives CDR1 SGHVS, CDR2 FQNEAQ. As DNA, the CDR3 is TGTGCCAGCAGCCCAACCTCACCAGACAGGGGACTTAATGAAAAACTGTTTTTT. This translates into CASSPTSPDRGLNEKLFF.

The chain employs TRBV4-1 and TRBJ2-1; 9 bases fit TRBD2. In germline, CDR1 is MGHRA, CDR2 YSYEKL. The CDR3 is made up of 14 amino acids. The J segment lost 12 bases and the V segment lost 4 bases, leaving 10 bases of the junction unmatched. In nucleotides, the CDR3 is TGCGCCAGCAGCCGAGGGGCAGCGGGAGGCTGGCAGTTCTTC. It codes for CASSRGAAGGWQFF.

The chain is built from TRBV6-5 and TRBJ2-3, with 7 bases identical to TRBD2. This CDR3 region has 15 residues. Germline V CDR1 and CDR2: MNHEY, SVGAGI. After removal of 7 bases from V and 6 bases from J, the junction contained 13 bases not matched to a gene. The CDR3 DNA sequence: TGTGCCAGCACCCATAGCGGGCCCCGCTTTGATACGCAGTATTTT. It yields the protein CASTHSGPRFDTQYF.

This clone occurred a few times. CDR3 bases: TGTGCCAGCAGTAGGACAGGGATTGATACGCAGTATTTT. It specifies CASSRTGIDTQYF. The chain carries TRBV7-7 and TRBJ2-3; 8 bases line up with TRBD1. V dropped 6 bases and J dropped 6; count of bases not matched to a gene: 5. CDR3 length equals 13 residues. Germline-derived CDR1 and CDR2 are SSHAT and FNYEAQ (reference sequence).

The genes are TRBV5-1 and TRBJ2-3, with 7 bases lining up with TRBD1. The germline V gene has CDR1 SGHRS and CDR2 YFSETQ. The CDR3 length is 16 residues. With 0 bases clipped from V and 4 bases from J, the junction kept 8 bases outside the gene matches. CDR3 in amino acids: CASSLGVRGLADTQYF. CDR3 sequence (DNA): TGCGCCAGCAGCTTGGGGGTTAGGGGGCTAGCAGATACGCAGTATTTT.

This clone was picked up a small number of times. V is TRBV2 and J is TRBJ1-5, with a weak D call TRBD1 (5 bases). The CDR3 loop spans 14 amino acids. Trimming left V 4 bases short and J 0 bases short, with 7 bases between. Looked up from germline, CDR1 is SNHLY and CDR2 is FYNNEI. The CDR3, as DNA: TGTGCCAGCAGTGGACAGAATAGCAATCAGCCCCAGCATTTT. Translation: CASSGQNSNQPQHF.

The chain employs TRBV18 and TRBJ1-1, with D uncertain. Trimming shortened V by 6 bases and J by 9 bases, and 11 bases separated the two germline ends. The CDR3 sequence is 11 residues long. CDR1 and CDR2 (germline): KGHSH, LQKENI. CDR3 region: CASSPSGKAFF. In DNA form, the CDR3 reads TGTGCCAGCTCGCCTTCCGGGAAAGCTTTCTTT.

This chain joins TRBV18 and TRBJ1-4, with a weak D call TRBD1 (5 bases). In germline, CDR1 is KGHSH, CDR2 LQKENI. V lost 6 bases and J lost 6, with 14 bases in between. CDR3 length: 14 amino acids. CDR3 sequence: CASSPTVRDEKLFF. CDR3 coding DNA: TGTGCCAGCTCCCCCACGGTCAGGGATGAAAAACTGTTTTTT.

This chain connects TRBV29-1 to TRBJ1-3; 7 positions agree with TRBD1. Germline CDR1 SQVTM, CDR2 ANQGSEA. The junction had 11 bases not matched to a gene; V was cut back by 7 bases and J by 5 bases. The CDR3 has 14 residues. The CDR3 region has the DNA TGCAGCGCCGAGCCAGACAGGGAAAGAAACACCATATATTTT. It specifies CSAEPDRERNTIYF.

The rearrangement joins TRBV7-9 to TRBJ1-4; TRBD1 might be the D (6 bases). CDR1 SEHNR and CDR2 FQNEAQ come from the germline V gene (reference sequence). V lost 0 bases, J lost 8 bases, and 13 bases lay in between. The CDR3 covers 15 residues. The CDR3 reads CASSLAPGGGEKLFF. The CDR3 DNA reads as TGTGCCAGCAGCTTAGCACCCGGGGGGGGCGAAAAACTGTTTTTT.

The chain employs TRBV4-3 and TRBJ2-1, with 7 nucleotides matching TRBD2. This CDR3 has 17 residues. The J segment lost 10 bases and the V segment lost 0 bases, leaving 15 bases of the junction unmatched. Germline CDR1 reads LGHNA; CDR2 reads YSLEER. This CDR3 is CASSQDRLSSGWGEQFF. In nucleotides, the CDR3 is TGCGCCAGCAGCCAAGATCGGTTGTCTAGCGGCTGGGGAGAGCAGTTCTTC.

The J gene is TRBJ1-3, the V gene TRBV15, with D hard to call. This CDR3 is built from 13 residues. Trimming removed 2 bases at V and 4 bases at J, with 6 bases between. Germline V CDR1 and CDR2: LNHNV, YYDKDF (reference sequence). This chain's CDR3 is CATSRPIGNTIYF. Here the CDR3 DNA reads TGTGCCACCAGCAGACCAATCGGAAACACCATATATTTT.

This chain joins TRBV14 and TRBJ2-1; D remains ambiguous. CDR1 and CDR2 (germline): SGHDN, FVKESK. There are 16 residues in the CDR3. Trimming removed 0 bases at V and 3 bases at J, with 12 bases between. The CDR3, as DNA: TGTGCCAGCAGCCAAGATGAACAGTCCTTCTACAATGAGCAGTTCTTC. Amino acids: CASSQDEQSFYNEQFF. The full variable domain, completed using reference TRBV14 and TRBJ2-1, is EAGVTQFPSHSVIEKGQTVTLRCDPISGHDNLYWYRRVMGKEIKFLLHFVKESKQDESGMPNNRFLAERTGGTYSTLKVQPAELEDSGVYFCASSQDEQSFYNEQFFGPGTRLTVL.

The rearrangement uses TRBV11-2 and TRBJ2-3, with 10 nucleotides matching TRBD2. The V gene end was trimmed by 4 bases and the J gene end by 6 bases; junction bases not matched to a gene: 1. The CDR3 extends over 13 amino acids. Germline V CDR1 and CDR2: SGHAT, FQNNGV. The CDR3 reads CASSSTSGDTQYF. For the CDR3, the DNA is TGTGCCAGCAGCTCGACTAGCGGGGATACGCAGTATTTT.

The chain carries TRBV30 and TRBJ2-1; 7 bases match TRBD2. The V gene's germline CDR1 is GTSNPN and CDR2 SVGIG (reference sequence). The J segment lost 8 bases and the V segment lost 2 bases, leaving 9 bases of the junction unmatched. The CDR3 has 14 amino acids. The CDR3 sequence: CAWSLGLSGDEQFF. CDR3 DNA sequence: TGTGCCTGGAGTCTCGGGCTAAGCGGGGATGAGCAGTTCTTC.

This clone appeared a single time. V and J are TRBV20-1 and TRBJ1-2; D unresolved. CDR3 length equals 10 residues. The germline V gene encodes CDR1 DFQATT and CDR2 SNEGSKA (reference sequence). Trimming cost V 0 bases and J 8 bases, with 4 bases left between them. The CDR3 bases are TGCAGTGCTAGAGACAGAGGCTACACCTTC. Encoded protein: CSARDRGYTF.

V gene TRBV27 combines with J gene TRBJ2-3; TRBD2 is a possible D gene (6 bases). The CDR3 length is 17 residues. In germline, CDR1 is MNHEY, CDR2 SMNVEV (reference sequence). V lost 0 bases, J lost 2 bases, and 15 bases lay in between. The CDR3 bases are TGTGCCAGCAGTTTATCGATCGCTAGCGCGACCACAGATACGCAGTATTTT. Translated: CASSLSIASATTDTQYF.